A selection of T cell receptor beta chains follows, all from one sample in a study of blood T cell repertoires in COVID-19. Profiling relied on immunoSEQ multiplex PCR, and the TCRdb table lists in-frame clones only, not all of them. The sample yields about 240,000 clones, approximately 86% seen once. What was sequenced was peripheral blood. The receptors shown here come from a woman aged 70-85 years with active or convalescent COVID-19. Each CDR3 is given with its conserved first and last residue. Fields, in order: J gene, CDR3 length, V gene, clone size, D gene, CDR3 DNA, CDR3 protein. D genes are given only for firm matches. Size is omitted from some rows. Given values are once, few, many or a class for expanded clones.

TRBJ1-2 13 TRBV19 . . TGTGCCAGTAGTTACAGGGCCGGCGATGGCTACACCTTC CASSYRAGDGYTF
TRBJ1-3 16 TRBV3-1/TRBV3-2 . TRBD1 TGTGCCAGCAGCCCCAGGACAGGGGCGCCTGGAAACACCATATATTTT CASSPRTGAPGNTIYF
TRBJ1-1 14 TRBV27 few . TGTGCCAGCAGTTTACGGATAGGGGGCACTGAAGCTTTCTTT CASSLRIGGTEAFF
TRBJ2-1 14 TRBV6-2/TRBV6-3 . . TGTGCCAGCAGTTCCTTCGGGGGGCCCAATGAGCAGTTCTTC CASSSFGGPNEQFF
TRBJ2-7 14 TRBV7-9 . TRBD1 TGTGCCAGCAGCTCCAGGGGGACAGAATACGAGCAGTACTTC CASSSRGTEYEQYF
TRBJ2-1 15 TRBV9 . TRBD2 TGTGCCAGCAGCGTAGGCGGGGGGGCAGACAATGAGCAGTTCTTC CASSVGGGADNEQFF
TRBJ2-1 13 TRBV2 . TRBD1 TGTGCCAGCAGGGACAGGGGCCTTTTTGAGCAGTTCTTC CASRDRGLFEQFF
TRBJ1-2 14 TRBV5-4 . TRBD1 TGTGCCAGCAGCACTAAACAGGGGAACTATGGCTACACCTTC CASSTKQGNYGYTF
TRBJ2-3 15 TRBV5-1 once . TGCGCCAGCAGCTTGGGTAGTTCAGGCGCAGATACGCAGTATTTT CASSLGSSGADTQYF
TRBJ2-6 18 TRBV14 . TRBD1 TGTGCCAGCAGCCCTAGGACAGGGGGTGTCTCTGGGGCCAACGTCCTGACTTTC CASSPRTGGVSGANVLTF
TRBJ2-6 18 TRBV27 once . TGTGCCACCTACCAGGGGGGAACCTTCTACTCTGGGGCCAACGTCCTGACTTTC CATYQGGTFYSGANVLTF
TRBJ2-2 16 TRBV24-1 . . TGTGCCACCTCAGGCGGGCTAGTCTTCAACACCGGGGAGCTGTTTTTT CATSGGLVFNTGELFF
TRBJ2-5 14 TRBV6-2/TRBV6-3 . . TGTGCCAGCAGCCCCGGGACAAATCAAGAGACCCAGTACTTC CASSPGTNQETQYF
TRBJ1-1 16 TRBV11-2 . . TGTGCCAGCAGCTTAAGCACGGGGGTGGCGGACACTGAAGCTTTCTTT CASSLSTGVADTEAFF
TRBJ1-3 16 TRBV9 . . TGTGCCAGCAGCCCAGACAGGTACTTCTCTGGAAACACCATATATTTT CASSPDRYFSGNTIYF
TRBJ2-7 13 TRBV9 . . TGTGCCAGCAGCCCCGACAGGATGATCGAGCAGTACTTC CASSPDRMIEQYF
TRBJ2-7 14 TRBV14 . . TGTGCCAGCAGCCTCAATCTTTTTAGGGGCGAGCAGTACTTC CASSLNLFRGEQYF
TRBJ1-3 13 TRBV5-5 . . TGTGCCAGCAGCTCGCCCCAGAGGAACACCATATATTTT CASSSPQRNTIYF
TRBJ1-2 13 TRBV6-6 . . TGTGCCAGCAGTCTCACCCTAGGGGGTGGCTACACCTTC CASSLTLGGGYTF
TRBJ1-1 11 TRBV6-5 . . TGTGCCAGCACTCGGGGGGACGAAGCTTTCTTT CASTRGDEAFF
TRBJ1-2 12 TRBV20-1 once . TGCAGTGCTAGTCGGCGGGTCTCGGGCTACACCTTC CSASRRVSGYTF
TRBJ2-5 15 TRBV11-2 . . TGTGCCAGCAGCCCCCCGGCTAGCCGCCAAGAGACCCAGTACTTC CASSPPASRQETQYF
TRBJ1-2 11 TRBV6-5 . . TGTGCCAGCACCAGGGGCCGGGGCTACACCTTC CASTRGRGYTF
TRBJ2-1 13 TRBV3-1/TRBV3-2 . . TGTGCCAGCAGCCAGCCACGGGGGGCCCGGCAGTTCTTC CASSQPRGARQFF
TRBJ1-2 12 TRBV7-3 . TRBD1 TGTGCCAGCAGCTCTAGACAGGGGGGCTACACCTTC CASSSRQGGYTF